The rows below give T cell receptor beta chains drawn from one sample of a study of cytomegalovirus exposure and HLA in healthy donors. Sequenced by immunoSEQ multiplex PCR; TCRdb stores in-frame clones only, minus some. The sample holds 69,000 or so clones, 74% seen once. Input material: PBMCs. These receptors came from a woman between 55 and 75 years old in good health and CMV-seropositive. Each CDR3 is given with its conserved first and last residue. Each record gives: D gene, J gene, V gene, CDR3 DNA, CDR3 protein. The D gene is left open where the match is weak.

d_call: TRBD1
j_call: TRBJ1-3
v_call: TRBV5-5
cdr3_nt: TGTGCCAGCAGCCCGACAGGGTCTGGAAACACCATATATTTT
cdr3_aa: CASSPTGSGNTIYF

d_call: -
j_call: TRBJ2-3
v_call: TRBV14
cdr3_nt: TGTGCCAGCAGCCAAGACCTCCCCGTTCCGCAGTATTTT
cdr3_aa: CASSQDLPVPQYF

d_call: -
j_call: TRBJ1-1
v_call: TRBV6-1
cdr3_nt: TGTGCCAGCAGTGAATGGGGAGGGACTGAAGCTTTCTTT
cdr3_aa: CASSEWGGTEAFF

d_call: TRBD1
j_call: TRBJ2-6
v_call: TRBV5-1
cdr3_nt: TGCGCCAGCAGCCCCGGACAGGGGCGATCTGGGGCCAACGTCCTGACTTTC
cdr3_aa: CASSPGQGRSGANVLTF

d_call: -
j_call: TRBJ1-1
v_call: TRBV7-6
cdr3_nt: TGTGCCAGCTCTCCGGGACATCCCCTCAATTTT
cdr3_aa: CASSPGHPLNF

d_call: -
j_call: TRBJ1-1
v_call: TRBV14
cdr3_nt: TGTGCCAGCAGCCCCCAGAACACTGAAGCTTTCTTT
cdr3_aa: CASSPQNTEAFF

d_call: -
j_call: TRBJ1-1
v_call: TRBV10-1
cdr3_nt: TGCGCCAGCAGCAGGGATTTTGACACTGAAGCTTTCTTT
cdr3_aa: CASSRDFDTEAFF

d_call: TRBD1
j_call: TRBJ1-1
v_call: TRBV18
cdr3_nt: TGTGCCAGCTCCTCCCAGACAGGGCTGACTGAAGCTTTCTTT
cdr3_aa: CASSSQTGLTEAFF

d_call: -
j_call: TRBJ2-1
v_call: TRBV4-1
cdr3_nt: TGCGCCAGCAGCCAAGACCTGACATTTTCCTACAATGAGCAGTTCTTC
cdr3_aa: CASSQDLTFSYNEQFF

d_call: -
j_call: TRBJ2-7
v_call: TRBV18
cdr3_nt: TGTGCCAGCTCACCAGTCCAGGGGCTGCAGAGAGACTACGAGCAGTACTTC
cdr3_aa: CASSPVQGLQRDYEQYF

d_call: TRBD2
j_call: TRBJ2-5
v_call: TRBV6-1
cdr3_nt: TGTGCCAGCAGTGAATATACCAGCGGGGGGGCGGACGAGACCCAGTACTTC
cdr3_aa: CASSEYTSGGADETQYF